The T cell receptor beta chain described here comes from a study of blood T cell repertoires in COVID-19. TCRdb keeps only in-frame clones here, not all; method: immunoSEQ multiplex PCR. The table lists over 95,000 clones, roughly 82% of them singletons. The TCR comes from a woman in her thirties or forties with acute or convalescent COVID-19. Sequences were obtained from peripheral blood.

The DNA of the CDR3 is TGTGCCAGCAGCTTACAGGGAAGAAGAACAGATACGCAGTATTTT. Encoded protein: CASSLQGRRTDTQYF. The chain is built from TRBV7-3 and TRBJ2-3; possibly TRBD1 for D (5 bases). Between the trimmed V and J ends, which lost 2 bases and 3 bases, there was a span of 12 bases. Germline V CDR1 and CDR2: SGHTA, FQGTGA. This CDR3 is 15 amino acids long.